This is a list of T cell receptor beta chains from one sample in a study of blood T cells in healthy people across ages. Via MiXCR, TCRdb re-called the 5' RACE reads, giving one row per CDR3 protein. The table shows about 500,000 distinct CDR3 sequences, with less than 25% occurring only once. In addition, the sample was reused for a study of T cells of mothers and their children.

Sequenced material: blood. Every receptor here comes from a boy younger than 18 in good health. Both conserved end residues are part of each CDR3.

v_call	j_call	cdr3_aa
TRBV7-9	NA	CASSPLRRTRTYEQYF
TRBV9	TRBJ2-1	CASSVGGTSSYNEQFF
TRBV4-1	TRBJ1-5	CASSQDRGTANSNQPQHF
TRBV2	TRBJ1-4	CASSGVGEKLFF
TRBV9	TRBJ2-5	CASNPDREGETQYF
TRBV12-3/TRBV12-4	TRBJ2-7	CASSLELTSSYEQYF
TRBV9	TRBJ2-7	CASSARETIPGLAGDLYF
TRBV12-3/TRBV12-4	TRBJ2-1	CASSWLRQGHSYNEQFF
TRBV9	TRBJ2-1	CARIGEISYNEQFF
TRBV11-3	TRBJ2-1	CASTIGPNNEQFF
TRBV5-6	TRBJ2-5	CASSLAGLAVEETQYF
TRBV28	TRBJ2-2	CAGSTGTGELFF
TRBV4-2	TRBJ2-3	CASSLSGTVSTDTQYF
TRBV4-2	TRBJ2-7	CASSQDGQVRYEQYF
TRBV7-9	TRBJ1-1	CASSRANRDEAFF
TRBV20-1	TRBJ2-5	CSAGRVLGAETQYF
TRBV3-1	TRBJ2-2	CASSQVGLAGGLNTGELFF
TRBV6-1	TRBJ1-4	CASSDADRPLNEKLFF
TRBV28	NA	CASVFPGNSGRNEQFF
TRBV29-1	TRBJ1-3	CSVVRIPSGNTIYF
TRBV7-2	TRBJ2-7	CASSFGLAYEQYF
TRBV7-8	TRBJ2-7	CASSPNSYSYEQYF